This T cell receptor beta chain derives from a study of technical replicates of blood from a few donors. This CDR3 contains 14 residues. Germline trimming cut 5 bases from V and 5 bases from J; bases unmatched to any gene: 4. Germline CDR1 reads LNHDA; CDR2 reads SQIVND (reference sequence). Data came from immunoSEQ multiplex PCR; TCRdb stores just in-frame clones and leaves some out. Of approximately 97,000 clones in the sample, roughly 96% were seen once. This sequence originates from a human donor in good health. The source material was T cells isolated from PBMCs. The gene calls are TRBV19 and TRBJ2-5; TRBD2 agrees at 11 bases. CDR3 sequence reads: CASSLAGGLETQYF. The CDR3 nucleotides are TGTGCCAGTAGTCTAGCGGGAGGACTGGAGACCCAGTACTTC.